The 24 T cell receptor beta chains below were found in one sample sequenced in a study of cytomegalovirus exposure and HLA in healthy donors. The primer mix had 60 Vbeta and 13 Jbeta primers. Assay used: immunoSEQ multiplex PCR; TCRdb lists only in-frame clones, some missing. This sample has more than 85,000 clones, with roughly 13% found just once. Sample: PBMCs. Every receptor here comes from a man in his forties in good health and CMV-seropositive.

This clone was observed a few times. The V gene is TRBV7-9, the J gene TRBJ2-7; D is ambiguous. The CDR3 is 12 residues long. V lost 8 bases and J 2 bases, leaving 10 bases between the germline ends. The germline CDR1 and CDR2 sequences are SEHNR and FQNEAQ (reference sequence). The CDR3 DNA follows: TGTGCCAGCGCATCAAGCACCTACGAGCAGTACTTC. As protein: CASASSTYEQYF.

The V gene is TRBV6-5, the J gene TRBJ1-4; D gene uncertain. The CDR3 is 14 residues long. CDR1 and CDR2 (germline): MNHEY, SVGAGI. The V and J ends lost 2 bases and 8 bases respectively, with 12 bases between them. CDR3 coding DNA: TGTGCCAGCAGTTACCTCAAGGTGCGGGAAAAACTGTTTTTT. Protein: CASSYLKVREKLFF.

This clone turned up a few times. This sequence joins TRBV7-9 and TRBJ1-2; D not certain. Trimming removed 5 bases at V and 7 bases at J, with 8 bases between. The CDR3 is made up of 11 amino acids. Germline values: CDR1 SEHNR, CDR2 FQNEAQ (reference sequence). The CDR3 loop is CASSTRVGYTF. The CDR3 nucleotides read TGTGCCAGCAGCACCCGGGTTGGCTACACCTTC.

This rearrangement joins TRBV11-2 to TRBJ1-4; 9 positions agree with TRBD1. Germline CDR1 SGHAT, CDR2 FQNNGV. Germline trimming cut 0 bases from V and 8 bases from J; bases unmatched to any gene: 7. The CDR3 length is 16 residues. The DNA for the CDR3 is TGTGCCAGCAGCTTAGAACGGACAGGGGCTAGGGAAAAACTGTTTTTT. Its translation: CASSLERTGAREKLFF.

The chain couples TRBV28 to TRBJ1-2, with 8 bases identical to TRBD1. From germline, CDR1 is MDHEN and CDR2 SYDVKM. The CDR3 has 13 residues. Germline trimming cut 5 bases from V and 4 bases from J; bases unmatched to any gene: 3. This chain's CDR3 is CASSPGTGYGYTF. The CDR3 coding sequence is TGTGCCAGCAGTCCAGGGACAGGCTATGGCTACACCTTC.

This chain joins TRBV29-1 and TRBJ2-1; 11 positions agree with TRBD2. With 5 bases clipped from V and 1 base from J, the junction kept 7 bases outside the gene matches. CDR3 length: 16 amino acids. Germline values: CDR1 SQVTM, CDR2 ANQGSEA. CDR3 DNA sequence: TGCAGCGTTCCCCGACTAGCGGGGCAGTCCTACAATGAGCAGTTCTTC. Amino acids: CSVPRLAGQSYNEQFF.

This clone was recorded a few times. The gene calls are TRBV27 and TRBJ2-7; 7 nucleotides agree with TRBD2. CDR3 length: 15 residues. Germline-derived CDR1 and CDR2 are MNHEY and SMNVEV (reference sequence). V lost 0 bases, J lost 5 bases, and 7 bases stayed unmatched. The CDR3 DNA reads TGTGCCAGCAGTTTATCATCCGGGAGGTTCGACGAGCAGTACTTC. Translation: CASSLSSGRFDEQYF.

The rearrangement links TRBV5-3 to TRBJ2-3, with 12 bases matching TRBD2. TRBV5-3 is an open reading frame whose function is uncertain. The CDR3 sequence is 16 residues long. V shed 0 bases, J shed 5 bases, and the junction held 4 bases outside the gene matches. CDR3 DNA: TGTGCCAGAAGCTTGGCCCGGACTAGCGGGGAAGATACGCAGTATTTT. It yields the protein CARSLARTSGEDTQYF.

The chain joins TRBV19 to TRBJ1-1; D is possibly TRBD1 (6 bases). Germline loops: CDR1 LNHDA, CDR2 SQIVND (reference sequence). The CDR3 loop spans 16 amino acids. Trimming cost V 5 bases and J 1 base, with 17 bases left between them. CDR3 coding DNA: TGTGCCAGTAGTCTGCAGGGGCGGTTACGGAACACTGAAGCTTTCTTT. Amino acids: CASSLQGRLRNTEAFF.

The chain carries TRBV5-6 and TRBJ2-5; no clear D. CDR3 size: 13 residues. The germline gives CDR1 SGHDT, CDR2 YYEEEE. Trimming shortened V by 4 bases and J by 5 bases, and 12 bases separated the two germline ends. The CDR3 nucleotides read TGTGCCAGCAGCCCGGCAGGTCATGAGACCCAGTACTTC. This encodes CASSPAGHETQYF.

This clone was counted between two and nine times. The chain is built from TRBV6-5 and TRBJ2-1, with unresolved D. The germline V gene has CDR1 MNHEY and CDR2 SVGAGI. The CDR3 extends over 16 amino acids. Trimming pared 2 bases from V and 0 bases from J, leaving 11 bases between. CDR3 nucleotides: TGTGCCAGCAGTTACCAGTACAGAAGCTCCTACAATGAGCAGTTCTTC. Its translation is CASSYQYRSSYNEQFF.

This clone was seen only a few times. J is TRBJ1-4 and V is TRBV4-1; maybe TRBD1 (5 bases). Germline values: CDR1 MGHRA, CDR2 YSYEKL. V lost 3 bases and J 2 bases, leaving 13 bases between the germline ends. This CDR3 comprises 16 residues. The chain's CDR3 is CASSQGSGGTNEKLFF. CDR3 coding DNA: TGCGCCAGCAGCCAGGGATCGGGGGGTACTAATGAAAAACTGTTTTTT.

The chain employs TRBV7-8 and TRBJ1-2; D call uncertain. Germline V gene sequence: CDR1 SGHVS, CDR2 FQNEAQ. Trimming took off 3 bases at V and 0 bases at J, with 11 bases between the two ends. The CDR3 totals 15 residues. In nucleotides, the CDR3 is TGTGCCAGCAGCTTTTTGAGCGGGACTAACTATGGCTACACCTTC. Its protein is CASSFLSGTNYGYTF.

The sample holds a few counts of this clone. The rearrangement joins TRBV7-3 to TRBJ2-3; 9 bases are shared with TRBD2. Trimming cost V 3 bases and J 3 bases; bases outside gene matches: 4. Per the germline V gene, CDR1 is SGHTA and CDR2 is FQGTGA. CDR3 size: 15 residues. The CDR3 DNA reads TGTGCCAGCAGCTTTAGCGGGAGTGGAACAGATACGCAGTATTTT. Protein product: CASSFSGSGTDTQYF. The complete variable domain, with remaining parts taken from reference TRBV7-3 and TRBJ2-3, reads GAGVSQTPSNKVTEKGKYVELRCDPISGHTALYWYRQSLGQGPEFLIYFQGTGAADDSGLPNDRFFAVRPEGSVSTLKIQRTERGDSAVYLCASSFSGSGTDTQYFGPGTRLTVL.

Written as DNA, the CDR3 is TGCGCCAGCAGTGACACCTCCGGGACTACCTACGAGCAGTACTTC. Translated, it gives CASSDTSGTTYEQYF. V gene TRBV10-1 combines with J gene TRBJ2-7, with 7 nucleotides matching TRBD2. Germline V gene sequence: CDR1 WNHNN, CDR2 SYGVQD (reference sequence). CDR3 size: 15 residues. V lost 3 bases, J lost 2 bases, and 7 bases stayed unmatched.

The gene calls are TRBV4-3 and TRBJ1-1; D possibly corresponds to TRBD1 (5 bases). This CDR3 region has 15 residues. Trimming pared 3 bases from V and 4 bases from J, leaving 15 bases between. Germline assignment: CDR1 LGHNA and CDR2 YSLEER. CDR3 residues: CASSQPGYVSTEAFF. In DNA form, the CDR3 reads TGCGCCAGCAGCCAGCCAGGGTATGTCTCCACTGAAGCTTTCTTT.

In this sample, this clone turned up a few times. The rearrangement uses TRBV27 and TRBJ2-7; 9 bases map to TRBD1. CDR3 length: 14 residues. The germline CDR1 and CDR2 sequences are MNHEY and SMNVEV (reference sequence). The trim removed 2 bases at V and 3 bases at J, leaving 2 bases unmatched. The CDR3 here is CASSLKDRGYEQYF. CDR3 in DNA: TGTGCCAGCAGTTTAAAGGACAGGGGCTACGAGCAGTACTTC.

This chain connects TRBV5-1 to TRBJ2-2, with TRBD1 identical over 7 bases. CDR1 is SGHRS, CDR2 YFSETQ, per germline. The J segment lost 7 bases and the V segment lost 0 bases, leaving 9 bases of the junction unmatched. There are 16 residues in the CDR3. The CDR3 DNA follows: TGCGCCAGCAGCTTGGATTGTAGGGGGCTTTGCGGGGAGCTGTTTTTT. This codes for CASSLDCRGLCGELFF.

This clone occurred a few times. This chain joins TRBV9 and TRBJ2-7, with 12 positions matching TRBD1. Germline V gives CDR1 SGDLS, CDR2 YYNGEE. After removal of 3 bases from V and 6 bases from J, the junction contained 4 bases not matched to a gene. The length of the CDR3 is 14 residues. In DNA, the CDR3 is TGTGCCAGCAGCGGGGACAGGGGGCTATCCGAGCAGTACTTC. Protein: CASSGDRGLSEQYF.

The table lists this clone with a few counts. Here the CDR3 reads CATRGGRGRETEAFF. In DNA, the CDR3 is TGTGCCACCAGAGGGGGCAGGGGGCGCGAAACTGAAGCTTTCTTT. V is TRBV15 and J is TRBJ1-1; 8 bases match TRBD1. Germline V gives CDR1 LNHNV, CDR2 YYDKDF (reference sequence). The V segment lost 6 bases and the J segment 5 bases; nucleotides outside the gene matches: 11. The CDR3 loop spans 15 amino acids.

This clone was found a few times. The rearrangement links TRBV4-1 to TRBJ1-2, with D perhaps matching TRBD1 (5 bases). Trimming took off 2 bases at V and 4 bases at J, with 20 bases between the two ends. The germline gives CDR1 MGHRA, CDR2 YSYEKL. The CDR3 covers 17 residues. DNA of the CDR3: TGCGCCAGCAGCCAACTAACCTTGAGGCGGGGCACCTATGGCTACACCTTC. It translates to CASSQLTLRRGTYGYTF.

This clone was counted only a few times. The chain employs TRBV6-1 and TRBJ2-1, with TRBD2 identical over 7 bases. With V trimmed by 2 bases and J by 8 bases, 9 bases remained unmatched. The CDR3 is 15 amino acids. Germline lookup yields CDR1 MNHNS and CDR2 SASEGT. In DNA, the CDR3 is TGTGCCAGCAGTGAATCTAGCGGAGAATTTGATGAGCAGTTCTTC. Protein: CASSESSGEFDEQFF.

The chain joins TRBV5-4 to TRBJ2-5; TRBD1 matches 7 bases. J lost 1 base, V lost 3 bases, and 6 bases had no gene match. CDR3 length equals 15 residues. Germline lookup yields CDR1 SGHNT and CDR2 YYREEE (reference sequence). CDR3 coding DNA: TGTGCCAGCAGCTCCGGGACAGCTGCCCAAGAGACCCAGTACTTC. It yields the protein CASSSGTAAQETQYF.

This clone was counted between two and nine times. This chain connects TRBV4-2 to TRBJ2-2; D gene uncertain. CDR1 LGHNA and CDR2 YNFKEQ come from the germline V gene. V lost 2 bases and J lost 7, with 8 bases in between. CDR3 length: 13 residues. CDR3 sequence (DNA): TGTGCCAGCAGCCAACCTTTAGTCGGGGAGCTGTTTTTT. Protein product: CASSQPLVGELFF.